The clone carrying this TCR beta chain occurred many times. Its ends do not fully match the called genes, so a read error is possible. Germline V gene sequence: CDR1 SGHAT, CDR2 FQNNGV. This CDR3 spans 13 amino acids. Researchers took RNA transcripts and amplified the TCR beta CDR3 regions from them. TCR CDR3 regions were first amplified by RT-PCR with HTBI primers. TCRdb itself ran the multiplex PCR reads through MiXCR, one entry per CDR3 protein. The data show more than 650,000 distinct CDR3 sequences, roughly 15% seen once. The sample comes from a study of T cells in Graves' hyperthyroidism and ophthalmopathy.

The TCR was taken from a woman younger than 30 with Graves' hyperthyroidism. The chain recombines TRBV11-2 with TRBJ2-7; possibly TRBD2 for D (6 bases). The sample was blood. This CDR3 reads CASSLAVLYEQYF. CDR3 coding DNA: TGTGCCAGCAGTTTAGCGGTCCTCTACGAGCAGTACTTC.